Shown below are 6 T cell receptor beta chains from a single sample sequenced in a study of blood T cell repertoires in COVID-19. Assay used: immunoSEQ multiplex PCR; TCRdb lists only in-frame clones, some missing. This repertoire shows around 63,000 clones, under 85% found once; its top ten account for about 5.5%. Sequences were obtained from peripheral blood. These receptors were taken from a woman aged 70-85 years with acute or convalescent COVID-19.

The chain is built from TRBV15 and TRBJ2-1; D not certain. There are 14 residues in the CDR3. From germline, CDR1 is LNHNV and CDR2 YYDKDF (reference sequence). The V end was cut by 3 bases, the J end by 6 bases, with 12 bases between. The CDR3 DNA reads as TGTGCCACCAGCAGGCCCGTGGCCCTCAATGAGCAGTTCTTC. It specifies CATSRPVALNEQFF. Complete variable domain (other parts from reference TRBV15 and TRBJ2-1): DAMVIQNPRYQVTQFGKPVTLSCSQTLNHNVMYWYQQKSSQAPKLLFHYYDKDFNNEADTPDNFQSRRPNTSFCFLDIRSPGLGDTAMYLCATSRPVALNEQFFGPGTRLTVL.

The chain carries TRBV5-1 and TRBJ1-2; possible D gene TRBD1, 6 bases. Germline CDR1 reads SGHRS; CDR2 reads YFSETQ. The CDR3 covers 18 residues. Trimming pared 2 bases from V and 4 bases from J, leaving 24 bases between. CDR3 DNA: TGCGCCAGCAGCTTAGCGGGGGGCGTTTTGAGCAACCTCTATGGCTACACCTTC. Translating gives CASSLAGGVLSNLYGYTF.

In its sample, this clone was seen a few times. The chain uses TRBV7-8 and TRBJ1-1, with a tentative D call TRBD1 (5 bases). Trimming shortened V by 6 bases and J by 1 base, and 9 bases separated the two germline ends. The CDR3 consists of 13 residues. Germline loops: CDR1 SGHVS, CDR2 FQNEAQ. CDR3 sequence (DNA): TGTGCCAGCAGAGACACAGGGAACACTGAAGCTTTCTTT. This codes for CASRDTGNTEAFF. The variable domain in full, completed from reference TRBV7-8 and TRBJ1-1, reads GAGVSQSPRYKVAKRGQDVALRCDPISGHVSLFWYQQALGQGPEFLTYFQNEAQLDKSGLPSDRFFAERPEGSVSTLKIQRTQQEDSAVYLCASRDTGNTEAFFGQGTRLTVV.

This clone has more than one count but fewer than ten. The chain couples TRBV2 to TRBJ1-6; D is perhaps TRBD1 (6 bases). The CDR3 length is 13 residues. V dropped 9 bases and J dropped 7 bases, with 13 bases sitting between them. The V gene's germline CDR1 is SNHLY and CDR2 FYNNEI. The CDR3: CASLDRRNSPLHF. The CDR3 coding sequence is TGTGCCAGTTTGGACAGAAGAAATTCACCCCTCCACTTT. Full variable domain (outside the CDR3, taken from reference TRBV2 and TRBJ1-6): EPEVTQTPSHQVTQMGQEVILRCVPISNHLYFYWYRQILGQKVEFLVSFYNNEISEKSEIFDDQFSVERPDGSNFTLKIRSTKLEDSAMYFCASLDRRNSPLHFGNGTRLTVT.

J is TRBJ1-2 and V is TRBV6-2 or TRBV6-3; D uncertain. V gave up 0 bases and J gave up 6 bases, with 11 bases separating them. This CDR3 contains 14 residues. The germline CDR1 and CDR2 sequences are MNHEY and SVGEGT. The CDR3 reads CASSYSPGVDGYTF. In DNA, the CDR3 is TGTGCCAGCAGTTACTCACCGGGTGTAGATGGCTACACCTTC.

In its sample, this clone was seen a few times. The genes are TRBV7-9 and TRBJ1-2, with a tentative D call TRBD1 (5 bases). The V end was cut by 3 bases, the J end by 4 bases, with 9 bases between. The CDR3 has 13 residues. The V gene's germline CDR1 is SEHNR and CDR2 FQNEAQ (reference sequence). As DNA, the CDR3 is TGTGCCAGCAGCTTGGGGCGAGTCTATGGCTACACCTTC. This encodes CASSLGRVYGYTF.